This is a list of T cell receptor beta chains from one sample in a study of blood T cell repertoires in COVID-19. Sequenced by immunoSEQ multiplex PCR; TCRdb stores in-frame clones only, minus some. This table has about 340,000 clones, 88% appearing once. Input material: peripheral blood. Receptor source: an older woman with COVID-19, enrolled during active disease. CDR3s include the opening cysteine and the closing phenylalanine or tryptophan. D genes are given only for firm matches. Clone size is not always given. Where it is, it says once, few, many or a class for expanded clones.

v_call,clone_size,j_call,d_call,cdr3_aa,cdr3_nt
TRBV11-2,NA,TRBJ2-1,TRBD2,CASSLVTSGYTYNEQFF,TGTGCCAGCAGCTTAGTGACTAGCGGATACACGTACAATGAGCAGTTCTTC
TRBV11-2,NA,TRBJ1-2,NA,CASSLSGAQASYGYTF,TGTGCCAGCAGCTTATCAGGGGCGCAGGCAAGCTATGGCTACACCTTC
TRBV18,NA,TRBJ2-7,NA,CASSLSGQYEQYF,TGTGCCAGCTCACTGTCCGGACAGTACGAGCAGTACTTC
TRBV18,NA,TRBJ2-7,NA,CASSPKTSRDEQYF,TGTGCCAGCTCACCGAAAACGTCGCGAGACGAGCAGTACTTC
TRBV10-2,NA,TRBJ2-7,NA,CASSPLTRIYEQYF,TGCGCCAGCAGTCCCCTGACAAGAATCTACGAGCAGTACTTC
TRBV24-1,NA,TRBJ1-3,NA,CATSDSRGTGNTIYF,TGTGCCACCAGTGATTCAAGGGGCACTGGAAACACCATATATTTT
TRBV2,NA,TRBJ1-2,NA,CASSEPDGYTF,TGTGCCAGCAGTGAACCAGATGGCTACACCTTC
TRBV6-1,NA,TRBJ2-5,NA,CASSESGRPDYETQYF,TGTGCCAGCAGTGAAAGTGGCCGACCTGACTATGAGACCCAGTACTTC
TRBV4-1,NA,TRBJ1-4,NA,CASRPLGLPNEKLFF,TGCGCCAGCAGACCCCTTGGCCTGCCTAATGAAAAACTGTTTTTT
TRBV10-3,once,TRBJ2-5,NA,CAISGGGAVETQYF,TGTGCCATCAGTGGAGGGGGGGCCGTGGAGACCCAGTACTTC
TRBV2,once,TRBJ1-6,TRBD1,CASRATGGRSPLHF,TGTGCCAGCAGGGCTACAGGGGGTCGGTCACCCCTCCACTTT
TRBV27,NA,TRBJ2-3,NA,CASSADWDTQYF,TGTGCCAGCAGTGCCGACTGGGATACGCAGTATTTT
TRBV27,NA,TRBJ1-3,NA,CASSLSSALIGNTIYF,TGTGCCAGCAGTTTATCCTCAGCGCTAATTGGAAACACCATATATTTT
TRBV5-1,NA,TRBJ1-1,NA,CASRPGQNTEAFF,TGCGCCAGCAGACCGGGACAAAACACTGAAGCTTTCTTT
TRBV6-4,NA,TRBJ2-3,NA,CASSDSRGPTDTQYF,TGTGCCAGCAGTGACTCAAGAGGGCCCACAGATACGCAGTATTTT
TRBV5-4,NA,TRBJ1-4,NA,CASSLITDNEKLFF,TGTGCCAGCAGCTTGATCACAGATAATGAAAAACTGTTTTTT
TRBV28,NA,TRBJ1-5,TRBD1,CASTARGRGFSNQPQHF,TGTGCCAGCACCGCCAGGGGGCGGGGGTTTAGCAATCAGCCCCAGCATTTT
TRBV7-6,once,TRBJ1-1,TRBD1,CASSPHIGTVNTEAFF,TGTGCCAGCAGCCCCCATATAGGGACAGTGAACACTGAAGCTTTCTTT
TRBV2,NA,TRBJ1-1,NA,CASRDRAGDTEAFF,TGTGCCAGCAGAGACCGGGCCGGGGACACTGAAGCTTTCTTT
TRBV7-8,once,TRBJ2-7,NA,CASNPRSTADEQYF,TGTGCCAGCAACCCACGGTCTACCGCGGACGAGCAGTACTTC
TRBV7-2,NA,TRBJ1-1,TRBD1,CASSRFQGAAGSTEAFF,TGTGCCAGCAGCCGCTTTCAGGGGGCGGCGGGGAGCACTGAAGCTTTCTTT
TRBV9,few,TRBJ1-1,TRBD1,CASSVGTGGGSTEAFF,TGTGCCAGCAGCGTAGGGACAGGAGGGGGATCCACTGAAGCTTTCTTT
TRBV28,NA,TRBJ2-5,TRBD2,CASSLPESGGETQYF,TGTGCCAGCAGTTTGCCAGAAAGCGGGGGAGAGACCCAGTACTTC
TRBV29-1,few,TRBJ1-2,NA,CSVVAGAYGYTF,TGCAGCGTTGTTGCGGGGGCGTATGGCTACACCTTC
TRBV10-2,few,TRBJ1-1,NA,CASSRGKETNTEAFF,TGCGCCAGCAGTAGGGGGAAAGAAACGAACACTGAAGCTTTCTTT
TRBV4-2,NA,TRBJ1-1,NA,CASSQDTTANTEAFF,TGTGCCAGCAGCCAAGATACTACGGCGAACACTGAAGCTTTCTTT
TRBV19,NA,TRBJ1-2,TRBD1,CASSSQGANYYGYTF,TGTGCCAGTAGTTCACAGGGGGCCAACTACTATGGCTACACCTTC
TRBV5-1,NA,TRBJ1-5,TRBD1,CASREGTGENQPQHF,TGCGCCAGCAGGGAAGGGACAGGGGAGAATCAGCCCCAGCATTTT
TRBV5-1,NA,TRBJ2-7,TRBD2,CASSLSGGSNYEQYF,TGCGCCAGCAGCTTGAGCGGGGGGAGCAACTACGAGCAGTACTTC
TRBV2,NA,TRBJ1-3,NA,CASSETRVAFNTIYF,TGTGCCAGCAGTGAAACCAGGGTTGCGTTTAACACCATATATTTT
TRBV11-3,NA,TRBJ1-3,NA,CASSSGLSGNTIYF,TGTGCCAGCAGCTCCGGACTCTCTGGAAACACCATATATTTT
TRBV20-1,few,TRBJ1-2,NA,CSVGINYGYTF,TGCAGTGTCGGGATCAACTATGGCTACACCTTC
TRBV24-1,once,TRBJ2-1,NA,CATSDSIRGKFF,TGTGCCACCAGTGATAGTATAAGGGGGAAGTTCTTC
TRBV6-5,NA,TRBJ2-2,TRBD1,CASSGQGAGELFF,TGTGCCAGCAGCGGACAGGGGGCCGGGGAGCTGTTTTTT
TRBV9,NA,TRBJ2-1,NA,CASSVGSRGDGTGEQFF,TGTGCCAGCAGCGTAGGCTCTCGCGGGGATGGCACGGGTGAGCAGTTCTTC
TRBV7-2,once,TRBJ1-6,NA,CASSPLYNSPLHF,TGTGCCAGCAGCCCTCTCTATAATTCACCCCTCCACTTT
TRBV3-1/TRBV3-2,NA,TRBJ1-2,TRBD1,CASSQLGGQGDGYTF,TGTGCCAGCAGCCAACTTGGTGGACAGGGAGATGGCTACACCTTC
TRBV7-9,NA,TRBJ2-7,TRBD1,CASSSTGTGYSSYEQYF,TGTGCCAGCAGCTCGACCGGGACAGGGTATAGTTCCTACGAGCAGTACTTC
TRBV9,NA,TRBJ2-2,NA,CASSVSGTGELFF,TGTGCCAGCAGCGTCTCAGGTACCGGGGAGCTGTTTTTT
TRBV13,NA,TRBJ1-5,NA,CASSLTGQPQHF,TGTGCCAGCAGCTTAACGGGACAGCCCCAGCATTTT
TRBV19,NA,TRBJ1-2,TRBD1,CASSIPQGNGYTF,TGTGCCAGTAGTATACCACAGGGGAATGGCTACACCTTC
TRBV3-1/TRBV3-2,NA,TRBJ1-3,TRBD1,CASSGDRAGNTIYF,TGTGCCAGCAGTGGGGACAGGGCTGGAAACACCATATATTTT
TRBV6-5,NA,TRBJ2-7,TRBD1,CASSYRDRGYEQYF,TGTGCCAGCAGTTACCGGGACAGGGGCTACGAGCAGTACTTC
TRBV7-9,NA,TRBJ1-2,TRBD1,CASSLAGLRTGDGYTF,TGTGCCAGCAGCTTAGCGGGGTTGAGGACAGGGGACGGCTACACCTTC
TRBV9,NA,TRBJ1-1,NA,CASSEETGNTEAFF,TGTGCCAGCAGCGAGGAGACAGGGAACACTGAAGCTTTCTTT
TRBV2,NA,TRBJ1-2,TRBD1,CASRNPGQGDYGYTF,TGTGCCAGCAGAAACCCGGGACAGGGGGACTATGGCTACACCTTC
TRBV7-4,NA,TRBJ1-1,NA,CASSLGLLNTEAFF,TGTGCCAGCAGCTTGGGACTCTTGAACACTGAAGCTTTCTTT
TRBV6-5,once,TRBJ2-1,NA,CASSRTYNEQFF,TGTGCCAGCAGTAGGACTTACAATGAGCAGTTCTTC
TRBV19,NA,TRBJ1-4,TRBD1,CATLGQGAREKLFF,TGTGCCACCTTGGGACAGGGGGCGCGTGAAAAACTGTTTTTT
TRBV7-2,NA,TRBJ1-2,TRBD1,CASSTTGQGEGYTF,TGTGCCAGCAGCACAACGGGACAGGGTGAGGGCTACACCTTC
TRBV6-5,many,TRBJ1-6,NA,CASSLLDGRGPLHF,TGTGCCAGCAGCCTACTCGACGGAAGAGGGCCCCTCCACTTT